What follows are 23 T cell receptor beta chains derived from one specimen sequenced in a study of T cell repertoires in cytomegalovirus infection. TCRdb fed the reads into MiXCR, producing one record per CDR3 protein. The table lists 350,000 to 550,000 distinct CDR3 sequences, 30% to 40% of them singletons, with roughly 13% in the top ten. Sequencing was performed on PBMCs. The receptor set was obtained from a human donor in good health (CMV status not recorded). Some clones in this sample may be carry-over from other donors' samples.

The chain joins TRBV14 to TRBJ2-1; weak D call: TRBD2 (5 bases). V lost 1 base, J lost 13 bases, and 8 bases lay in between. Germline-derived CDR1 and CDR2 are SGHDN and FVKESK. This CDR3 region has 11 residues. CDR3 in amino acids: CASSQGGSQFF. The CDR3 coding sequence is TGTGCCAGCAGCCAAGGTGGGAGTCAGTTCTTC.

The gene calls are TRBV7-8 and TRBJ2-1; D perhaps matches TRBD2 (6 bases). The germline gives CDR1 SGHVS, CDR2 FQNEAQ. This CDR3 spans 17 amino acids. V dropped 2 bases and J dropped 6 bases, with 20 bases sitting between them. This CDR3 is CASSLRRWEPAGNEQFF. CDR3 sequence (DNA): TGTGCCAGCAGCTTAAGGCGTTGGGAACCAGCGGGCAATGAGCAGTTCTTC.

The chain is built from TRBV7-6 and TRBJ2-2; 10 bases are a match to TRBD2. The germline CDR1 and CDR2 sequences are SGHVS and FNYEAQ. V dropped 6 bases and J dropped 0; count of bases not matched to a gene: 7. The CDR3 spans 17 residues. The CDR3 DNA sequence: TGTGCCAGCAGTCACCCGGGACTAGCGCCGAACACCGGGGAGCTGTTTTTT. It translates to CASSHPGLAPNTGELFF. Full variable domain (missing parts from reference TRBV7-6 and TRBJ2-2): GAGVSQSPRYKVTKRGQDVALRCDPISGHVSLYWYRQALGQGPEFLTYFNYEAQQDKSGLPNDRFSAERPEGSISTLTIQRTEQRDSAMYRCASSHPGLAPNTGELFFGEGSRLTVL.

The V gene is TRBV12-3 or TRBV12-4, the J gene TRBJ1-1; D ambiguous. The CDR3 contains 14 residues. The V and J ends lost 5 bases and 5 bases respectively, with 15 bases between them. The CDR3 is CASSKRTVGTEAFF. CDR3 nucleotides: TGTGCCAGCAGTAAGAGGACGGTAGGAACTGAAGCTTTCTTT.

V is TRBV15 and J is TRBJ1-5; D is perhaps TRBD1 (6 bases). The V end lost 2 bases, the J end lost 7 bases, and 12 bases lay between the germline ends. CDR3 length: 14 amino acids. The V gene's germline CDR1 is LNHNV and CDR2 YYDKDF (reference sequence). CDR3 bases: TGTGCCACCAGCAGAAACAGGGATGGGCAGCCCCAGCATTTT. Translating it yields CATSRNRDGQPQHF.

This clonotype was detected ten times or more. This sequence joins TRBV7-2 and TRBJ2-3; 12 bases fit TRBD2. Trimming at V came to 4 bases and at J to 6 bases, leaving 5 bases not matched to a gene. Germline V gives CDR1 SGHTA, CDR2 FQGNSA. This CDR3 spans 15 amino acids. In DNA form, the CDR3 reads TGTGCCAGCAGCTCCTCTAGCGGGGGGGCCGATACGCAGTATTTT. The encoded protein is CASSSSSGGADTQYF. The full variable domain, in which reference TRBV7-2 and TRBJ2-3 provide the parts outside the CDR3, is GAGVSQSPSNKVTEKGKDVELRCDPISGHTALYWYRQSLGQGLEFLIYFQGNSAPDKSGLPSDRFSAERTGGSVSTLTIQRTQQEDSAVYLCASSSSSGGADTQYFGPGTRLTVL.

The chain joins TRBV19 to TRBJ1-2; no clear D gene. The germline V gene encodes CDR1 LNHDA and CDR2 SQIVND (reference sequence). V lost 3 bases and J lost 4, with 9 bases in between. This CDR3 region has 13 residues. The CDR3 sequence is CASSMTELYGYTF. The CDR3 DNA sequence: TGTGCCAGTAGTATGACGGAGCTCTATGGCTACACCTTC.

V and J are TRBV5-6 and TRBJ2-7, with 7 positions matching TRBD1. With 7 bases clipped from V and 1 base from J, the junction kept 8 bases outside the gene matches. Germline values: CDR1 SGHDT, CDR2 YYEEEE. The CDR3 extends over 14 amino acids. CDR3 residues: CASRLGTESYEQYF. DNA of the CDR3: TGTGCCAGCCGCCTGGGGACAGAGTCCTACGAGCAGTACTTC.

This clonotype turned up a few times. The junction departs from the called germline gene at one end, perhaps through a read error. The chain is built from TRBV28 and TRBJ2-3, with D perhaps TRBD1 or TRBD2 (6 bases each). Germline V CDR1 and CDR2: MDHEN, SYDVKM. The CDR3 has 14 residues. CDR3 sequence: CASRVGGSTDTQCF. For the CDR3, the DNA is TGTGCCAGCAGGGTAGGGGGGAGCACAGATACGCAGTGTTTT.

The J gene is TRBJ2-3, the V gene TRBV28; D may correspond to TRBD1 or TRBD2 (6 bases each). The CDR3 is 15 residues long. The germline V gene encodes CDR1 MDHEN and CDR2 SYDVKM. The V end lost 3 bases, the J end lost 2 bases, and 12 bases lay between the germline ends. CDR3 region: CASSFGGPNTDTQYF. The CDR3 DNA reads TGTGCCAGCAGTTTTGGGGGGCCTAACACAGATACGCAGTATTTT. The variable domain in full, with the rest retrieved from reference TRBV28 and TRBJ2-3, is DVKVTQSSRYLVKRTGEKVFLECVQDMDHENMFWYRQDPGLGLRLIYFSYDVKMKEKGDIPEGYSVSREKKERFSLILESASTNQTSMYLCASSFGGPNTDTQYFGPGTRLTVL.

The chain carries TRBV2 and TRBJ2-7; 9 positions agree with TRBD1. The CDR3 loop spans 13 amino acids. V shed 8 bases and J 7 bases; nucleotides not matched to a gene: 9. The V gene's germline CDR1 is SNHLY and CDR2 FYNNEI. Here the CDR3 reads CASSRDRVGEQYF. The CDR3 coding sequence is TGTGCCAGCTCCCGGGACAGGGTGGGAGAGCAGTACTTC.

This sequence joins TRBV12-3 or TRBV12-4 and TRBJ2-5; D unresolved. The CDR3 is made up of 12 amino acids. V was trimmed by 5 bases and J by 5 bases, leaving 9 bases between them. As DNA, the CDR3 is TGTGCCAGCAGTCCAAAAGGGGAGACCCAGTACTTC. Translated: CASSPKGETQYF.

The chain is built from TRBV5-1 and TRBJ2-2; D is perhaps TRBD1 or TRBD2 (5 bases each). The V and J ends lost 0 bases and 4 bases respectively, with 13 bases between them. Germline V gives CDR1 SGHRS, CDR2 YFSETQ. The CDR3 length is 16 residues. DNA for the CDR3: TGCGCCAGCAGCTTGGCCCCCGGGGCCGGCACCGGGGAGCTGTTTTTT. Its protein is CASSLAPGAGTGELFF. Based on the CDR3 plus reference TRBV5-1 and TRBJ2-2, the full variable domain is KAGVTQTPRYLIKTRGQQVTLSCSPISGHRSVSWYQQTPGQGLQFLFEYFSETQRNKGNFPGRFSGRQFSNSRSEMNVSTLELGDSALYLCASSLAPGAGTGELFFGEGSRLTVL.

The chain combines TRBV2 with TRBJ1-6, with no clear D. CDR1 and CDR2 from the germline V gene are SNHLY and FYNNEI. The CDR3 has 13 residues. Trimming shortened V by 6 bases and J by 10 bases, and 13 bases separated the two germline ends. The CDR3 DNA sequence: TGTGCCAGCAGGAGGGAACATCTCTCACCCCTCCACTTT. Translation gives CASRREHLSPLHF. Filled out from reference TRBV2 and TRBJ1-6, the complete variable domain reads EPEVTQTPSHQVTQMGQEVILRCVPISNHLYFYWYRQILGQKVEFLVSFYNNEISEKSEIFDDQFSVERPDGSNFTLKIRSTKLEDSAMYFCASRREHLSPLHFGNGTRLTVT.

This clonotype appeared a single time. Since the CDR3 does not end with the conserved phenylalanine or tryptophan, this likely comes from a read error. The chain is built from TRBV11-2 and TRBJ1-1; D unclear. Germline CDR1 SGHAT, CDR2 FQNNGV. Deletions cut 5 bases from V and 5 bases from J, with 9 bases between. The CDR3 extends over 12 amino acids. The CDR3 loop is CASSPDGTEAFC. The CDR3 bases are TGTGCCAGCAGCCCTGACGGGACTGAAGCTTTCTGT.

The chain has TRBV6-1 and TRBJ2-5; tentative D call: TRBD2 (6 bases). The CDR3 is 16 amino acids. Deletions cut 7 bases from V and 1 base from J, with 19 bases between. Germline values: CDR1 MNHNS, CDR2 SASEGT. CDR3: CASTSLGSGSQETQYF. The CDR3 DNA reads TGTGCCAGCACATCACTGGGGTCCGGGAGCCAAGAGACCCAGTACTTC.

In this sample, this clonotype turned up a few times. This chain joins TRBV30 and TRBJ2-3, with 8 nucleotides matching TRBD2. The CDR3 length is 18 residues. The V segment lost 0 bases and the J segment 8 bases; nucleotides outside the gene matches: 19. CDR1 is GTSNPN and CDR2 is SVGIG in the germline V gene (reference sequence). The CDR3 DNA reads as TGTGCCTGGAGTGTACAGGGTGCGGTAGCGGGGCTCTCGGCTACGCAGTATTTT. This gives the protein CAWSVQGAVAGLSATQYF.

This rearrangement joins TRBV11-2 to TRBJ2-7; D tentatively fits TRBD1 or TRBD2 (5 bases each). Trimming stripped 3 bases from V and 3 bases from J, with 21 bases between. Germline CDR1 SGHAT, CDR2 FQNNGV. The CDR3 has 17 residues. CDR3 nucleotide sequence: TGTGCCAGCAGCTTGCAAGTCAGGACCGGGACCAACTACGAGCAGTACTTC. This encodes CASSLQVRTGTNYEQYF.

This clonotype was picked up a small number of times. This chain links TRBV4-3 with TRBJ2-7; D may correspond to TRBD1 or TRBD2 (6 bases each). The CDR3 consists of 16 residues. Trimming left V 1 base short and J 1 base short, with 14 bases between. Germline CDR1 is LGHNA and CDR2 is YSLEER. CDR3 DNA: TGCGCCAGCAGCCAAGGGGGGGCAGCTAATTCCTACGAGCAGTACTTC. It is translated as CASSQGGAANSYEQYF.

In its sample, this clonotype was seen a few times. Since no conserved phenylalanine or tryptophan closes the CDR3, a read error is the likely cause. The chain links TRBV6-1 to TRBJ2-7; D not resolved. Germline V gives CDR1 MNHNS, CDR2 SASEGT. This CDR3 region has 14 residues. V was clipped by 0 bases and J by 3 bases, with 9 bases between them. The CDR3 DNA sequence: TGTGCCAGCAGTGAAGCGCACTCCTACTACGAGCAGTACTCC. Amino acid sequence: CASSEAHSYYEQYS.

This chain connects TRBV10-2 to TRBJ1-1, with D perhaps TRBD1 (6 bases). This CDR3 has 13 residues. Trimming removed 6 bases from V and 5 bases from J, with 13 bases in between. CDR1 and CDR2 from the germline V gene are WSHSY and SAAADI. The CDR3 loop reads CASREIGQTEAFF. In nucleotides, the CDR3 is TGCGCCAGCAGGGAGATAGGACAGACTGAAGCTTTCTTT.

This clonotype turned up a few times. J is TRBJ1-5 and V is TRBV29-1, with unresolved D. The ends were cut back, 4 bases at V and 3 bases at J, with 10 bases in the middle. Germline V lookup: CDR1 SQVTM, CDR2 ANQGSEA. This CDR3 is 13 amino acids long. The CDR3 DNA is TGCAGCGTTGTGATCGGGCCCAATCAGCCCCAGCATTTT. Protein: CSVVIGPNQPQHF.

The genes are TRBV7-9 and TRBJ2-3; 7 nucleotides align to TRBD2. CDR1 is SEHNR, CDR2 FQNEAQ, per germline (reference sequence). This CDR3 contains 14 residues. With V trimmed by 3 bases and J by 7 bases, 7 bases remained unmatched. The CDR3, as DNA: TGTGCCAGCAGCTTGGAGCGGGACCCTAATACGCAGTATTTT. Translation gives CASSLERDPNTQYF.